The rows below give T cell receptor beta chains drawn from one sample of a study of blood T cell repertoires in COVID-19. Assay used: immunoSEQ multiplex PCR; TCRdb lists only in-frame clones, some missing. Of some 57,000 clones in the sample, about four fifths are singletons; the top ten hold 11%. Sequences were obtained from peripheral blood. The receptor source for this set is an elderly man with COVID-19, enrolled during active disease. Each CDR3 is given with its conserved first and last residue. The order of the fields is V gene, D gene, clone size, J gene, CDR3 DNA, CDR3 protein. The D gene is left open where the match is weak. Not all rows give a size; the values are once, few, many and, for expanded clones, a class.

v_call: TRBV7-7
d_call: .
clone_size: once
j_call: TRBJ2-2
cdr3_nt: TGTGCCAGCAGCCCCGGGAGCGGAACGACCGGGGAGCTGTTTTTT
cdr3_aa: CASSPGSGTTGELFF

v_call: TRBV28
d_call: .
clone_size: .
j_call: TRBJ1-4
cdr3_nt: TGTGCCAGCAGTACCTCAGGGGCGAATAATGAAAAACTGTTTTTT
cdr3_aa: CASSTSGANNEKLFF

v_call: TRBV7-2
d_call: .
clone_size: once
j_call: TRBJ2-2
cdr3_nt: TGTGCCACCAATAGCGGATCGAACACCGGGGAGCTGTTTTTT
cdr3_aa: CATNSGSNTGELFF

v_call: TRBV7-2
d_call: TRBD1
clone_size: .
j_call: TRBJ1-1
cdr3_nt: TGTGCCAGCAGTTCCAGGGGGGCCGGCACTGAAGCTTTCTTT
cdr3_aa: CASSSRGAGTEAFF

v_call: TRBV7-2
d_call: .
clone_size: .
j_call: TRBJ2-3
cdr3_nt: TGTGCCAGCAGGTTAAGACAGCGGGCAGATACGCAGTATTTT
cdr3_aa: CASRLRQRADTQYF

v_call: TRBV6-2/TRBV6-3
d_call: TRBD1
clone_size: few
j_call: TRBJ1-2
cdr3_nt: TGTGCCAGCAGCCCCACAGGGGAGTGGGGCTACACCTTC
cdr3_aa: CASSPTGEWGYTF

v_call: TRBV4-1
d_call: .
clone_size: few
j_call: TRBJ1-1
cdr3_nt: TGCGCCAGCAGCTTCGACAGGAACACTGAAGCTTTCTTT
cdr3_aa: CASSFDRNTEAFF

v_call: TRBV30
d_call: TRBD2
clone_size: .
j_call: TRBJ2-3
cdr3_nt: TGTGCCCTCGGACTAGCGGGGGGACATACGCAGTATTTT
cdr3_aa: CALGLAGGHTQYF

v_call: TRBV19
d_call: .
clone_size: .
j_call: TRBJ1-4
cdr3_nt: TGTGCCAGTAGTATTCCGGCCAGGGTGGGAAAACTGTTTTTT
cdr3_aa: CASSIPARVGKLFF

v_call: TRBV6-2/TRBV6-3
d_call: TRBD2
clone_size: .
j_call: TRBJ2-3
cdr3_nt: TGTGCCAGCAGTTACTCGACTAGCGGGGGGGCCCGAGATACGCAGTATTTT
cdr3_aa: CASSYSTSGGARDTQYF